The T cell receptor beta chain described here comes from a study of cytomegalovirus exposure and HLA in healthy donors. Study-level findings and limits: Later genetic work tied a missense DCLRE1C variant to beta-chain V and J trimming. Within an earlier analysis, most TCR beta V segments proved productive either about 87% or about 30% of the time.

Trimming removed 0 bases from V and 2 bases from J; junction bases left unmatched: 2. CDR3 length: 14 amino acids. Germline V gene data show CDR1 as SGHRS and CDR2 as YFSETQ. PCR was performed using 60 Vbeta and 13 Jbeta primers. Generated by immunoSEQ multiplex PCR, the TCRdb table keeps only in-frame clones and is missing some. The table includes about 180,000 clones, about 79% detected once. A remark on this clone: Its antigen is currently unknown.

The source of this sequence is a man aged 35 to 55 in good health and CMV-seropositive. V is TRBV5-1 and J is TRBJ2-7; 7 bases align to TRBD2. Sequenced sample: PBMCs. The CDR3 DNA sequence: TGCGCCAGCAGCTTGGACGGGAGGCCCTACGAGCAGTACTTC. Translating gives CASSLDGRPYEQYF.